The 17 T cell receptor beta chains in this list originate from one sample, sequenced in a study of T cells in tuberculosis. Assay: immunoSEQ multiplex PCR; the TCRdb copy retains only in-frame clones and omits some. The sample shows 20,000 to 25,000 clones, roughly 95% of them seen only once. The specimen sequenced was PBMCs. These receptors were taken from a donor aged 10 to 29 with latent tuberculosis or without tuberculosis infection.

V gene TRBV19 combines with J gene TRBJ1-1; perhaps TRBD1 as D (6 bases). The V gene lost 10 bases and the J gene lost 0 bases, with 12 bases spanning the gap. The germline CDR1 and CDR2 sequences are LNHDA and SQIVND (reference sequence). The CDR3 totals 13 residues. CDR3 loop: CATRTALNTEAFF. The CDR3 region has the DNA TGTGCCACCCGGACAGCTTTGAACACTGAAGCTTTCTTT.

CDR3 DNA sequence: TGTGCCAGCTCACCATTTCGGGGGTCTGAAGCTTTCTTT. Translated, it gives CASSPFRGSEAFF. The chain is built from TRBV18 and TRBJ1-1; maybe TRBD1 (5 bases). The CDR3 loop spans 13 amino acids. Germline lookup yields CDR1 KGHSH and CDR2 LQKENI. V dropped 2 bases and J dropped 6 bases, with 10 bases sitting between them.

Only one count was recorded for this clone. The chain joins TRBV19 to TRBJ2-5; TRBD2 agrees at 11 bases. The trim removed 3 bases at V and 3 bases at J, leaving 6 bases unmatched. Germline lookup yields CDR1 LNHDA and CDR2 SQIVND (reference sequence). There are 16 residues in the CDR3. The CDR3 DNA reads TGTGCCAGTAGTATGGGACTAGCGGAGGGGGAAGAGACCCAGTACTTC. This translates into CASSMGLAEGEETQYF.

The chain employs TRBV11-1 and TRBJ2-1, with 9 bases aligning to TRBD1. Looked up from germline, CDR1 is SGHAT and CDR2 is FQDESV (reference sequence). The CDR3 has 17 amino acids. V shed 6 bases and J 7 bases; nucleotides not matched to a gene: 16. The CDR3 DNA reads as TGTGCCAGCAGATCCGGATCCGGGACAGGGTGGGAAAATGAGCAGTTCTTC. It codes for CASRSGSGTGWENEQFF.

This CDR3 reads CASGSEFNQPQHF. CDR3 DNA sequence: TGTGCTAGTGGTTCGGAGTTCAATCAGCCCCAGCATTTT. This rearrangement joins TRBV12-5 to TRBJ1-5; D gene uncertain. The V and J ends lost 4 bases and 3 bases respectively, with 7 bases between them. The CDR3 has 13 residues. Germline loops: CDR1 LGHNT, CDR2 FRNRAP.

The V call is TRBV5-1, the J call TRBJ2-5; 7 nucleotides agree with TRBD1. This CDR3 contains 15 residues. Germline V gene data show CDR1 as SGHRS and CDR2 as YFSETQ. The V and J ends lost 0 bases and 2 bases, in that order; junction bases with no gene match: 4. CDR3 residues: CASSLGGTEQETQYF. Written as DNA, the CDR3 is TGCGCCAGCAGCTTGGGAGGGACAGAGCAAGAGACCCAGTACTTC.

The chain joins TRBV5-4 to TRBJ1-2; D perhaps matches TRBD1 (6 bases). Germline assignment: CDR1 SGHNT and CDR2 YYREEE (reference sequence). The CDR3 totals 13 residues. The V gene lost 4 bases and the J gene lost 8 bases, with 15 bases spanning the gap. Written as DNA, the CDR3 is TGTGCCAGCAGCGCGGGGGGCCTCTGGGGCTACACCTTC. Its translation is CASSAGGLWGYTF.

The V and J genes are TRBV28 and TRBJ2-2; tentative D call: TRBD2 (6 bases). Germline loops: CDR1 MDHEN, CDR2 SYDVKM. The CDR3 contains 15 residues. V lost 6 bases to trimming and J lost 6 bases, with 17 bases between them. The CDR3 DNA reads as TGTGCCAGCAGCACCGTGGGGGGAAACCCCGGGGAGCTGTTTTTT. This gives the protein CASSTVGGNPGELFF.

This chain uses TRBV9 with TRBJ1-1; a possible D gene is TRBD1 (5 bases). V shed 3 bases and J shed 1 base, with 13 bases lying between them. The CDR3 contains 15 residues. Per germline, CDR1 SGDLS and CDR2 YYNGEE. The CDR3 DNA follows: TGTGCCAGCAGCGCTGGGGCGAGTTCGAACACTGAAGCTTTCTTT. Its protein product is CASSAGASSNTEAFF.

The CDR3 bases are TGTGCCAGCAGTTACTCTGGGACAGGGTCTTGGGGCTACACCTTC. Its translation is CASSYSGTGSWGYTF. The chain recombines TRBV6-5 with TRBJ1-2; TRBD1 aligns across 9 bases. Germline loops: CDR1 MNHEY, CDR2 SVGAGI. The CDR3 is made up of 15 amino acids. J lost 8 bases, V lost 0 bases, and 7 bases had no gene match.

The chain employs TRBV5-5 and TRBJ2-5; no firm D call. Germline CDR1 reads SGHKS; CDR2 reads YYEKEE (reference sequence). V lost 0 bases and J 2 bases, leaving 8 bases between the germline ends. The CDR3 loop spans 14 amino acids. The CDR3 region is CASSLGFLQETQYF. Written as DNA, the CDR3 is TGTGCCAGCAGCTTGGGTTTCTTACAAGAGACCCAGTACTTC.

The CDR3 sequence is CASSWGQGLYEQYF. The DNA of the CDR3 is TGTGCCAGCAGTTGGGGACAGGGTCTCTACGAGCAGTACTTC. The gene calls are TRBV6-5 and TRBJ2-7; 9 bases agree with TRBD1. CDR1 is MNHEY and CDR2 is SVGAGI in the germline V gene. Trimming removed 4 bases from V and 3 bases from J; junction bases left unmatched: 4. The CDR3 extends over 14 amino acids.

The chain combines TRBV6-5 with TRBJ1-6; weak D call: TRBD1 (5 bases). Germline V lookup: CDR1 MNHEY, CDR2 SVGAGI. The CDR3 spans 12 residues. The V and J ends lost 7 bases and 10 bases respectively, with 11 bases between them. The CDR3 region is CASTAGESPLHF. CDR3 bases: TGTGCCAGCACCGCGGGGGAATCACCCCTCCACTTT.

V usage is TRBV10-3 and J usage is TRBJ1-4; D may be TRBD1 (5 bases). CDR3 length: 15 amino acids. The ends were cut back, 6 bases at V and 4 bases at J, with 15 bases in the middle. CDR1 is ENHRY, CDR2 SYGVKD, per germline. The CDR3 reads CAIRRGTAINEKLFF. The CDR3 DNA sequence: TGTGCCATCAGACGAGGGACTGCCATTAATGAAAAACTGTTTTTT.

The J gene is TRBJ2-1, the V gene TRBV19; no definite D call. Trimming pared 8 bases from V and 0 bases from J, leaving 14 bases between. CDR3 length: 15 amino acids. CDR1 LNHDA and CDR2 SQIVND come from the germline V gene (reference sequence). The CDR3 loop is CASGWALSSYNEQFF. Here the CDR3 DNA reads TGTGCCAGTGGGTGGGCGCTCAGCTCCTACAATGAGCAGTTCTTC.

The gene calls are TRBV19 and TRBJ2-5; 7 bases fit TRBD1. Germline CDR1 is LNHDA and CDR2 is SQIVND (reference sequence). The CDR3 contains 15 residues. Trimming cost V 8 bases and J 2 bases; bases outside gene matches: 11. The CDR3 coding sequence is TGTGCCAGTGCGGTTTGGACAGGAGAACAAGAGACCCAGTACTTC. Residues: CASAVWTGEQETQYF.

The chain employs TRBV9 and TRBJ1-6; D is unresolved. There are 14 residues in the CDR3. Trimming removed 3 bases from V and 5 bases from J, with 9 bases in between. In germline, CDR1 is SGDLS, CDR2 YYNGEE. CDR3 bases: TGTGCCAGCAGCGCTGACGGGGATAATTCACCCCTCCACTTT. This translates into CASSADGDNSPLHF.